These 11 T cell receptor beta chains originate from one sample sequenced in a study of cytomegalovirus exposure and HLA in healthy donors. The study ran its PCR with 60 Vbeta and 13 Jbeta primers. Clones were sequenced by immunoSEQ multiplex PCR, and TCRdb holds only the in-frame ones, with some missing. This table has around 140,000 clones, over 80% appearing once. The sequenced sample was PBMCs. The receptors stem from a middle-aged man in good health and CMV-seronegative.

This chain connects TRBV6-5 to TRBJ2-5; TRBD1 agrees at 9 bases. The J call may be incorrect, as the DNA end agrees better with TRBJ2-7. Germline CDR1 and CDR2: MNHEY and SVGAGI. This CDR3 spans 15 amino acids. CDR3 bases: TGTGCCAGCAGTTACTTTTACAGACAGGGGGACGAGCAGTACTTC. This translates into CASSYFYRQGDEQYF.

CDR3 residues: CASSLTADTEAFF. The CDR3 nucleotides read TGCGCCAGCAGCTTGACAGCGGACACTGAAGCTTTCTTT. The gene calls are TRBV5-1 and TRBJ1-1; D gene uncertain. V gave up 1 base and J gave up 3 bases, with 7 bases separating them. This CDR3 is built from 13 residues. Germline loops: CDR1 SGHRS, CDR2 YFSETQ.

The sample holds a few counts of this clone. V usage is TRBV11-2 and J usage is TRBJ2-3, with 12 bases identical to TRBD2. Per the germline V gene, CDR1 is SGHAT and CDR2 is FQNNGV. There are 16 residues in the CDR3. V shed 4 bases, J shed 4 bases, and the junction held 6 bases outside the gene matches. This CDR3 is CASSSLAGGRADTQYF. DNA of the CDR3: TGTGCCAGCAGCTCGCTAGCGGGGGGGCGGGCAGATACGCAGTATTTT.

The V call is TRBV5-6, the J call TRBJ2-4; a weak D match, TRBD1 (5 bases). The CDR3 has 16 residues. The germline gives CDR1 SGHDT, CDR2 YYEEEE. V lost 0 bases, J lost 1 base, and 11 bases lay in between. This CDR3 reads CASSLGAGNAKNIQYF. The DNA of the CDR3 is TGTGCCAGCAGCTTGGGGGCAGGGAATGCCAAAAACATTCAGTACTTC.

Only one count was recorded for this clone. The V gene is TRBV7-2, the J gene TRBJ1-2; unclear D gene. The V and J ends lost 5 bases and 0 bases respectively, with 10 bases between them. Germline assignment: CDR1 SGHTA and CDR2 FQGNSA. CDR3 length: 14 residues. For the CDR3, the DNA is TGTGCCAGCAGCCGACTCAGCACTAACTATGGCTACACCTTC. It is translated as CASSRLSTNYGYTF.

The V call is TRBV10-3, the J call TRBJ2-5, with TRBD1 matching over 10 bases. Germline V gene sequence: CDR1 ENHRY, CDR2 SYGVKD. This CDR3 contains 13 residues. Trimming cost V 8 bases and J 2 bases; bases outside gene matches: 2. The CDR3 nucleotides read TGTGCCATCGCGGACAGGGGGCAAGAGACCCAGTACTTC. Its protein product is CAIADRGQETQYF.

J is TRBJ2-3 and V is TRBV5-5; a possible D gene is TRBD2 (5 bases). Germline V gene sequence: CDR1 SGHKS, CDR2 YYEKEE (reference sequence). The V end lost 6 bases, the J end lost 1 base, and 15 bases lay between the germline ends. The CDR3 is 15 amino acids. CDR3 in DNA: TGTGCCAGCACCCAAGGAGGCAGTGGCACAGATACGCAGTATTTT. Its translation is CASTQGGSGTDTQYF.

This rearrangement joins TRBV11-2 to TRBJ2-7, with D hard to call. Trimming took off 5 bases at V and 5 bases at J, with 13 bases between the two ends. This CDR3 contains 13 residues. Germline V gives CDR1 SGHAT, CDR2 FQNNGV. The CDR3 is CASSVGNIHEQYF. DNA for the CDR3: TGTGCCAGCAGCGTAGGAAACATCCACGAGCAGTACTTC.

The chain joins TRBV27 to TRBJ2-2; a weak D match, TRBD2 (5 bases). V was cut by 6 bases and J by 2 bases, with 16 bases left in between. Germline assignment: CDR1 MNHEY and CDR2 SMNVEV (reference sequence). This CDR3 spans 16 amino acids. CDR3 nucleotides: TGTGCCAGCAGGACTCAAAGCGGAGACAACACCGGGGAGCTGTTTTTT. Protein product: CASRTQSGDNTGELFF.

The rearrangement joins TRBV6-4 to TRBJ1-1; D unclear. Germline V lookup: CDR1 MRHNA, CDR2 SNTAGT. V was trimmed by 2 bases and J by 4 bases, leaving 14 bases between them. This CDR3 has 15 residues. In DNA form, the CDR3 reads TGTGCCAGCAGTGACCCGGGGAATGGGGTCACTGAAGCTTTCTTT. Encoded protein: CASSDPGNGVTEAFF.

The CDR3 DNA is TGTGCCAGCAGTGAAATCAGGGCAGTTTCCTACGAGCAGTACTTC. It codes for CASSEIRAVSYEQYF. This chain uses TRBV6-4 with TRBJ2-5, with D possibly matching TRBD1 (5 bases). The J call is in doubt because the DNA end fits TRBJ2-7 better. The V gene's germline CDR1 is MRHNA and CDR2 SNTAGT. The CDR3 runs to 15 residues.